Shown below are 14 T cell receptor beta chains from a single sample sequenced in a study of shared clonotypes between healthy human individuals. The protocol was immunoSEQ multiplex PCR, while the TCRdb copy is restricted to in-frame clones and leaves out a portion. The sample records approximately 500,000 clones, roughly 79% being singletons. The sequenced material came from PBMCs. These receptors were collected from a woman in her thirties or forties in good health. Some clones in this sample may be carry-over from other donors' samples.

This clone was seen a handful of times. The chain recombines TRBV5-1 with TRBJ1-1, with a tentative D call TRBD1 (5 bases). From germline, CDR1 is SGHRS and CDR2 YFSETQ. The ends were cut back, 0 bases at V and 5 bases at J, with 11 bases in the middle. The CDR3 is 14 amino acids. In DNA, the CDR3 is TGCGCCAGCAGCTTGGGAGGGGTGCTGACTGAAGCTTTCTTT. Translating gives CASSLGGVLTEAFF.

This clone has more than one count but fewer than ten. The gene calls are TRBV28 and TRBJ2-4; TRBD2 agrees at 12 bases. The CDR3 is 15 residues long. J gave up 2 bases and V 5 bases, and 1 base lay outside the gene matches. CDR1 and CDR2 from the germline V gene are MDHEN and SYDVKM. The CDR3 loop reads CASSGTSGPKNIQYF. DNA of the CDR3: TGTGCCAGCAGTGGGACTAGCGGGCCCAAAAACATTCAGTACTTC.

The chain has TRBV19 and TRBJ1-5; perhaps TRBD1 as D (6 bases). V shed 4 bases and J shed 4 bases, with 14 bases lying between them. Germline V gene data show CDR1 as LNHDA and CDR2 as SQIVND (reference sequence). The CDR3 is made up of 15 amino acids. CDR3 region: CASSTRTATNQPQHF. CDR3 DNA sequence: TGTGCCAGTAGTACCAGGACAGCTACTAATCAGCCCCAGCATTTT. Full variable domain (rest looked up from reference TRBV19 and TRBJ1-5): DGGITQSPKYLFRKEGQNVTLSCEQNLNHDAMYWYRQDPGQGLRLIYYSQIVNDFQKGDIAEGYSVSREKKESFPLTVTSAQKNPTAFYLCASSTRTATNQPQHFGDGTRLSIL.

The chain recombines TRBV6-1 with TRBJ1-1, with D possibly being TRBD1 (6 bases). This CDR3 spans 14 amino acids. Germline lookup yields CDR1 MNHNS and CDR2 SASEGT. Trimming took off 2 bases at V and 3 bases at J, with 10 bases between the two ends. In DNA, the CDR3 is TGTGCCAGCAGTGAAACAGGGTTGTACACTGAAGCTTTCTTT. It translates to CASSETGLYTEAFF.

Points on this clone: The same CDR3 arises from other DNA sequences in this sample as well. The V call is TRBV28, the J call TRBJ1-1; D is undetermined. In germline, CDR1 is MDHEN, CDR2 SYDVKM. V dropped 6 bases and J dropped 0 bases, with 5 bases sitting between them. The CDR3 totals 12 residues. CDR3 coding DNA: TGTGCCAGCAGGACCTTGAACACTGAAGCTTTCTTT. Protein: CASRTLNTEAFF.

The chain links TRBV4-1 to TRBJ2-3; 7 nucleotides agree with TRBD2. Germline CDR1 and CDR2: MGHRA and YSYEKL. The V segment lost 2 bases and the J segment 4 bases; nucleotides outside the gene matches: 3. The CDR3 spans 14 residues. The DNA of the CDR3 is TGCGCCAGCAGCCAACGGACTAGGGCAGATACGCAGTATTTT. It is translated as CASSQRTRADTQYF.

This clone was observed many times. The CDR3 DNA sequence: TGTGCCAGCTCACCACCTTCCCGGGGGGCGCTTGGACACAATGAGCAGTTCTTC. As protein: CASSPPSRGALGHNEQFF. The rearrangement uses TRBV18 and TRBJ2-1; TRBD2 might be the D (7 bases). V lost 0 bases and J lost 5, with 20 bases in between. From germline, CDR1 is KGHSH and CDR2 LQKENI. CDR3 size: 18 residues.

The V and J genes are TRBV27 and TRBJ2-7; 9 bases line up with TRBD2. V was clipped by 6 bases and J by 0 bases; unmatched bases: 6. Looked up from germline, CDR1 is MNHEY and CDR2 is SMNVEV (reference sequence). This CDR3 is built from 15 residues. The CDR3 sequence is CASRLSGGLSYEQYF. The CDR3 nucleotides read TGTGCCAGCAGACTTAGCGGGGGTCTCTCCTACGAGCAGTACTTC.

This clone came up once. The CDR3 DNA sequence: TGTGCCAGCAGTTTATCGATCCGCGGGGCCTACGAGCAGTACTTC. Translated, it gives CASSLSIRGAYEQYF. The chain uses TRBV27 and TRBJ2-7; D may be TRBD2 (6 bases). CDR1 is MNHEY and CDR2 is SMNVEV in the germline V gene (reference sequence). V lost 0 bases, J lost 2 bases, and 11 bases lay in between. CDR3 length: 15 residues.

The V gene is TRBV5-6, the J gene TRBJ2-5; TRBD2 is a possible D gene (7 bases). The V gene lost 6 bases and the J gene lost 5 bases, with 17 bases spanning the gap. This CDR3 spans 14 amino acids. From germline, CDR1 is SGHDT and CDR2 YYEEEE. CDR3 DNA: TGTGCCAGCACCATGGCGGGGGCGTGGGAGACCCAGTACTTC. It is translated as CASTMAGAWETQYF.

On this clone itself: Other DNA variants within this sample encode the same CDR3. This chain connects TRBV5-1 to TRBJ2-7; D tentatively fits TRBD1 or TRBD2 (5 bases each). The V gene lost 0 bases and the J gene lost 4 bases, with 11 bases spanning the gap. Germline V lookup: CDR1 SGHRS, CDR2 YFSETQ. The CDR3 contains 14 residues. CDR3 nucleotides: TGCGCCAGCAGCTTGGATGGGGGACCTTACGAGCAGTACTTC. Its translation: CASSLDGGPYEQYF.

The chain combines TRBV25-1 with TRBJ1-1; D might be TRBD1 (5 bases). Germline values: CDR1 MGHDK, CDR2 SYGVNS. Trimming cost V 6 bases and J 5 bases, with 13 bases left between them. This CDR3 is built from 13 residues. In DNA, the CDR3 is TGTGCCAGCAGCTATGGGGGGGGGACTGAAGCTTTCTTT. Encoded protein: CASSYGGGTEAFF.

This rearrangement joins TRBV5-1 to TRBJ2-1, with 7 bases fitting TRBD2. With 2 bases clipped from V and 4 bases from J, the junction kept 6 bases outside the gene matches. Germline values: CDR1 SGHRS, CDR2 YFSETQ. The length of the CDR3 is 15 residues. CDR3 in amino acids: CASSLISGQYNEQFF. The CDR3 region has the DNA TGCGCCAGCAGCTTAATTAGCGGGCAATACAATGAGCAGTTCTTC.

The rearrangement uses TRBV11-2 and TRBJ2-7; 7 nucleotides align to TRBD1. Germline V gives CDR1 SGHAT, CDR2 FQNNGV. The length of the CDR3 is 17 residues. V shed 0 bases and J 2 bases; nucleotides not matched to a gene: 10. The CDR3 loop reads CASSLDRLSTGTYEQYF. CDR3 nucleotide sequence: TGTGCCAGCAGCTTAGATCGGCTTTCGACAGGGACCTACGAGCAGTACTTC.